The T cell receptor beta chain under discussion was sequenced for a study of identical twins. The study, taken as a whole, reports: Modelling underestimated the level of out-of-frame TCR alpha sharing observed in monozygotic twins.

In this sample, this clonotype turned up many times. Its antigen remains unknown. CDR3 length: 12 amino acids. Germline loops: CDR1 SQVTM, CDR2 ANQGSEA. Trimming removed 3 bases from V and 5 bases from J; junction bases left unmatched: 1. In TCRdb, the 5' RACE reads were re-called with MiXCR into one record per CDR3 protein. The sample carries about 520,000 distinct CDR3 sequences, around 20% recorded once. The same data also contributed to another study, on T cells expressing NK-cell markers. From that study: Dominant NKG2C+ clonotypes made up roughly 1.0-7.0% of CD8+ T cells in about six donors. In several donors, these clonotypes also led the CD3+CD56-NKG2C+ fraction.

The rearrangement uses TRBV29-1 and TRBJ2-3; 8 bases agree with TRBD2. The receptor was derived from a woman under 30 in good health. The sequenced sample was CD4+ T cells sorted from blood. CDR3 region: CSVDGGEDTQYF. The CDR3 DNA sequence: TGCAGCGTTGACGGGGGGGAAGATACGCAGTATTTT.